What follows are 17 T cell receptor beta chains derived from one specimen sequenced in a study of human T cells and chemical hapten exposure. Time point: pre-sensitization, week 0. Stated treatment: therapeutic diphenylcyclopropenone sensitization with weekly scalp DPC. TCRdb used MiXCR to reprocess the RACE reads, holding one entry per CDR3 protein. This sample yields 350,000 to 400,000 distinct CDR3 sequences, of which approximately 5.1% are seen a single time; 2% to 3% belongs to the top ten. The sequencing used whole blood, collected in connection with sensitization to the hapten diphenylcyclopropenone (DPC). The receptor source for this set is a woman between 50 and 59 years old with alopecia areata. Some clones in this sample may be carry-over from other donors' samples.

In this sample, this clonotype turned up many times. J is TRBJ1-1 and V is TRBV13, with D unresolved. Germline loops: CDR1 PRHDT, CDR2 FYEKMQ (reference sequence). The CDR3 loop spans 14 amino acids. Trimming shortened V by 0 bases and J by 3 bases, and 8 bases separated the two germline ends. This chain's CDR3 is CASSLGQSDTEAFF. CDR3 coding DNA: TGTGCCAGCAGCTTAGGCCAGTCGGACACTGAAGCTTTCTTT. The variable domain in full, completed from reference TRBV13 and TRBJ1-1, reads AAGVIQSPRHLIKEKRETATLKCYPIPRHDTVYWYQQGPGQDPQFLISFYEKMQSDKGSIPDRFSAQQFSDYHSELNMSSLELGDSALYFCASSLGQSDTEAFFGQGTRLTVV.

This clonotype was found many times. The chain couples TRBV11-3 to TRBJ2-2; D perhaps matches TRBD2 (5 bases). The ends were cut back, 3 bases at V and 8 bases at J, with 10 bases in the middle. The CDR3 has 13 residues. CDR1 SGHNT and CDR2 YENEEA come from the germline V gene. In DNA, the CDR3 is TGTGCCAGCAGCTTGAAGGGAGCTGGGGAGCTGTTTTTT. Its protein product is CASSLKGAGELFF.

This clonotype has ten or more counts. V gene TRBV18 combines with J gene TRBJ1-1, with unresolved D. Trimming stripped 0 bases from V and 2 bases from J, with 10 bases between. This CDR3 has 15 residues. The germline V gene encodes CDR1 KGHSH and CDR2 LQKENI. CDR3 region: CASSPPAKGNTEAFF. DNA of the CDR3: TGTGCCAGCTCACCACCGGCAAAGGGTAACACTGAAGCTTTCTTT.

This clonotype was observed at least ten times. The chain joins TRBV27 to TRBJ2-3, with D possibly being TRBD1 (6 bases). The CDR3 runs 16 residues. Trimming stripped 4 bases from V and 0 bases from J, with 14 bases between. Per the germline V gene, CDR1 is MNHEY and CDR2 is SMNVEV (reference sequence). The CDR3: CASSYGDRPSTDTQYF. The CDR3 DNA reads as TGTGCCAGCAGTTACGGTGACAGGCCTAGCACAGATACGCAGTATTTT.

In this sample, this clonotype turned up many times. The CDR3 protein is CASSQGSGGTSGSSYNEQFF. DNA for the CDR3: TGCGCCAGCAGCCAAGGAAGCGGGGGAACTAGCGGGAGTTCCTACAATGAGCAGTTCTTC. This chain links TRBV4-3 with TRBJ2-1; TRBD2 matches at 11 bases. V was pared by 1 base and J by 1 base, with 12 bases of the junction left unmatched. This CDR3 comprises 20 residues. Germline CDR1 LGHNA, CDR2 YSLEER.

This clonotype came up many times. V usage is TRBV5-1 and J usage is TRBJ2-6; maybe TRBD1 (6 bases). This CDR3 is built from 22 residues. CDR1 and CDR2 from the germline V gene are SGHRS and YFSETQ. Trimming removed 3 bases at V and 0 bases at J, with 28 bases between. The CDR3 coding sequence is TGCGCCAGCAGCTCCCCTTCAGACATTACAGGGCCCCATCTCTCTGGGGCCAACGTCCTGACTTTC. Amino acid sequence: CASSSPSDITGPHLSGANVLTF.

The chain carries TRBV9 and TRBJ1-2, with TRBD1 matching over 11 bases. Losses at the gene ends were 0 bases for V and 8 bases for J; bases not matched to a gene: 6. The CDR3 is 15 residues long. Germline CDR1 SGDLS, CDR2 YYNGEE. The CDR3 DNA is TGTGCCAGCAGCGTAGGGACAGGGGGCCCGAGAGGCTACACCTTC. As protein: CASSVGTGGPRGYTF.

There are many counts of this clonotype. CDR3 loop: CSVDDGPYGYTF. The CDR3 nucleotides are TGCAGCGTTGACGACGGACCCTACGGCTACACCTTC. The V call is TRBV29-1, the J call TRBJ1-2, with no clear D. The CDR3 runs 12 residues. Per the germline V gene, CDR1 is SQVTM and CDR2 is ANQGSEA. The V end was cut by 3 bases, the J end by 8 bases, with 13 bases between.

The table lists this clonotype with many counts. The chain carries TRBV7-9 and TRBJ1-4; the D is unclear. Germline V gene data show CDR1 as SEHNR and CDR2 as FQNEAQ (reference sequence). The CDR3 spans 17 residues. V lost 4 bases, J lost 7 bases, and 22 bases lay in between. The CDR3 here is CASSSLSGNVRLEKLFF. The DNA for the CDR3 is TGTGCCAGCAGCTCCTTGAGCGGGAACGTACGGCTTGAAAAACTGTTTTTT.

This clonotype turned up a few times. The chain joins TRBV7-3 to TRBJ2-3; 9 bases are shared with TRBD1. Per germline, CDR1 SGHTA and CDR2 FQGTGA. The CDR3 totals 15 residues. V shed 3 bases and J 6 bases; nucleotides not matched to a gene: 7. The CDR3 coding sequence is TGTGCCAGCAGCTTGGACAGGGGCGCCCGGGATACGCAGTATTTT. This encodes CASSLDRGARDTQYF.

In its sample, this clonotype was seen many times. The chain recombines TRBV4-1 with TRBJ2-2; D gene unclear. Trimming pared 4 bases from V and 1 base from J, leaving 10 bases between. The CDR3 contains 15 residues. Germline loops: CDR1 MGHRA, CDR2 YSYEKL. The CDR3 reads CASSPVAQNTGELFF. CDR3 nucleotides: TGCGCCAGCAGCCCGGTAGCTCAGAACACCGGGGAGCTGTTTTTT.

This clonotype was seen at least ten times. The J gene is TRBJ2-6, the V gene TRBV28; D ambiguous. V was shortened by 2 bases and J by 4 bases, with 9 bases between the two germline ends. The CDR3 is made up of 15 amino acids. Germline V gene data show CDR1 as MDHEN and CDR2 as SYDVKM. The DNA for the CDR3 is TGTGCCAGCAGTTTAGTAGGGAACGGGGCCAACGTCCTGACTTTC. This translates into CASSLVGNGANVLTF.

This clonotype was seen many times. The rearrangement uses TRBV20-1 and TRBJ2-5, with TRBD1 matching 7 bases. V lost 1 base, J lost 1 base, and 9 bases stayed unmatched. The CDR3 totals 16 residues. Germline V gene sequence: CDR1 DFQATT, CDR2 SNEGSKA (reference sequence). CDR3 bases: TGCAGTGCTAGAGCTCCGAGGGGGCAGCTCCAAGAGACCCAGTACTTC. The encoded protein is CSARAPRGQLQETQYF.

This rearrangement joins TRBV28 to TRBJ2-5, with a tentative D call TRBD1 (5 bases). The germline CDR1 and CDR2 sequences are MDHEN and SYDVKM. This CDR3 region has 14 residues. Between the trimmed V and J ends, which lost 7 bases and 5 bases, there was a span of 17 bases. In nucleotides, the CDR3 is TGTGCCAGCAATCCTGGGGCTCATTCGGAGACCCAGTACTTC. Its translation is CASNPGAHSETQYF. The complete variable domain, with remaining parts taken from reference TRBV28 and TRBJ2-5, reads DVKVTQSSRYLVKRTGEKVFLECVQDMDHENMFWYRQDPGLGLRLIYFSYDVKMKEKGDIPEGYSVSREKKERFSLILESASTNQTSMYLCASNPGAHSETQYFGPGTRLLVL.

The genes are TRBV6-5 and TRBJ2-1, with D possibly matching TRBD2 (6 bases). The CDR3 consists of 13 residues. V was shortened by 6 bases and J by 7 bases, with 13 bases between the two germline ends. The germline CDR1 and CDR2 sequences are MNHEY and SVGAGI. The chain's CDR3 is CASSRREMNEQFF. As DNA, the CDR3 is TGTGCCAGCAGCCGTCGGGAGATGAATGAGCAGTTCTTC.

The sample holds many counts of this clonotype. The genes are TRBV29-1 and TRBJ2-1; 7 bases are shared with TRBD2. This CDR3 has 13 residues. With V trimmed by 6 bases and J by 8 bases, 10 bases remained unmatched. Germline V gene sequence: CDR1 SQVTM, CDR2 ANQGSEA. The CDR3 is CSVPTSVVDEQFF. CDR3 nucleotide sequence: TGCAGCGTACCCACTAGCGTTGTTGATGAGCAGTTCTTC.

This clonotype was counted many times. The genes are TRBV7-9 and TRBJ2-7; the match to TRBD1 covers 10 bases. The CDR3 is 13 amino acids. The trim removed 4 bases at V and 7 bases at J, leaving 4 bases unmatched. Germline lookup yields CDR1 SEHNR and CDR2 FQNEAQ (reference sequence). The CDR3 protein is CASSSWTGGEQYF. CDR3 nucleotides: TGTGCCAGCAGCTCCTGGACAGGGGGGGAGCAGTACTTC.